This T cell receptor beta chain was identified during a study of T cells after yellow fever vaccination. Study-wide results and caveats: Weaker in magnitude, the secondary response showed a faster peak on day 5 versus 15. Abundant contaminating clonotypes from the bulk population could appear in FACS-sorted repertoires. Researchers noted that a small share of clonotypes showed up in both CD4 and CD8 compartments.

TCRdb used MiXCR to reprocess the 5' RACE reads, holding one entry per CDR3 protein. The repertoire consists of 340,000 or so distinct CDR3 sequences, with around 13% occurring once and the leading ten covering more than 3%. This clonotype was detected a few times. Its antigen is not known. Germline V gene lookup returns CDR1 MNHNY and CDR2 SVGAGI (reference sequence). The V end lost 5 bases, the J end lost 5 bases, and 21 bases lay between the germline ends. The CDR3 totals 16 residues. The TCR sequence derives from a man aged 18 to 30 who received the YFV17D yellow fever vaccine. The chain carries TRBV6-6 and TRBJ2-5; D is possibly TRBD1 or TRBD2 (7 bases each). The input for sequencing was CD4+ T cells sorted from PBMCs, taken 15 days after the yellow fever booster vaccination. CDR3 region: CASSPKLRGGEETQYF. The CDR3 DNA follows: TGTGCCAGCAGTCCTAAGCTCAGGGGGGGTGAGGAGACCCAGTACTTC.